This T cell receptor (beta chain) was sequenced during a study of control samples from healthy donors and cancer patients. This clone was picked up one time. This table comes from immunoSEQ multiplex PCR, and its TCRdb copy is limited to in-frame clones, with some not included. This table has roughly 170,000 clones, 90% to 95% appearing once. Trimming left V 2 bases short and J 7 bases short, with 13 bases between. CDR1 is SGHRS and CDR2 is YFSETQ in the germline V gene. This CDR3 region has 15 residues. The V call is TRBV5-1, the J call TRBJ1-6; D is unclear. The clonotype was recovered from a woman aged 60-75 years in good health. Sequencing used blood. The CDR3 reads CASSFQTDENSPLHF. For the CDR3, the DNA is TGCGCCAGCAGCTTTCAAACAGACGAGAATTCACCCCTCCACTTT. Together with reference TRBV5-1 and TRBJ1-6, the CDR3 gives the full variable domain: KAGVTQTPRYLIKTRGQQVTLSCSPISGHRSVSWYQQTPGQGLQFLFEYFSETQRNKGNFPGRFSGRQFSNSRSEMNVSTLELGDSALYLCASSFQTDENSPLHFGNGTRLTVT.